This is a list of T cell receptor beta chains from one sample in a study of OX40 agonist ivuxolimab in advanced cancers. The assay was immunoSEQ multiplex PCR, and TCRdb's table has in-frame clones only and misses some. The sample holds over 80,000 clones, 84% seen once. The material was CD4+ or CD8+ T cells sorted from blood, obtained in a trial of the OX40 agonist ivuxolimab. These receptors originate from an adult with an advanced solid tumor such as melanoma, head and neck, liver or kidney cancer. CDR3s include the opening cysteine and the closing phenylalanine or tryptophan. D genes are given only for firm matches. Clone size, where shown, is once, few, many, or a class for clones that have expanded.

clone size: few
V gene: TRBV19
CDR3 length: 14
D gene: NA
J gene: TRBJ2-7
CDR3 protein: CASSIRGPEREQYF
CDR3 DNA: TGTGCCAGTAGTATCCGAGGGCCCGAGCGGGAGCAGTACTTC

clone size: NA
V gene: TRBV7-8
CDR3 length: 16
D gene: TRBD2
J gene: TRBJ2-3
CDR3 protein: CASSSRLASNTDTQYF
CDR3 DNA: TGTGCCAGCAGCTCCCGACTAGCGAGCAACACAGATACGCAGTATTTT

clone size: NA
V gene: TRBV5-1
CDR3 length: 15
D gene: TRBD1
J gene: TRBJ2-3
CDR3 protein: CASSWETGLGDTQYF
CDR3 DNA: TGCGCCAGCAGCTGGGAGACAGGGCTGGGAGATACGCAGTATTTT

clone size: NA
V gene: TRBV27
CDR3 length: 14
D gene: NA
J gene: TRBJ2-1
CDR3 protein: CASSRTGSYNEQFF
CDR3 DNA: TGTGCCAGCAGTCGGACGGGGTCCTACAATGAGCAGTTCTTC

clone size: NA
V gene: TRBV7-8
CDR3 length: 15
D gene: TRBD1
J gene: TRBJ2-5
CDR3 protein: CASCDRDSSRETQYF
CDR3 DNA: TGTGCCAGCTGCGACCGGGACAGTTCTAGAGAGACCCAGTACTTC

clone size: NA
V gene: TRBV27
CDR3 length: 17
D gene: NA
J gene: TRBJ2-7
CDR3 protein: CASTKRGAETRTYEQYF
CDR3 DNA: TGTGCCAGCACCAAACGAGGAGCTGAAACAAGAACCTACGAGCAGTACTTC

clone size: NA
V gene: TRBV5-8
CDR3 length: 13
D gene: NA
J gene: TRBJ2-5
CDR3 protein: CASRGVDQETQYF
CDR3 DNA: TGTGCCAGCAGGGGCGTAGACCAAGAGACCCAGTACTTC

clone size: NA
V gene: TRBV5-8
CDR3 length: 16
D gene: NA
J gene: TRBJ2-6
CDR3 protein: CASSLGSRAGANVLTF
CDR3 DNA: TGTGCCAGCAGCTTGGGGTCCAGGGCTGGGGCCAACGTCCTGACTTTC

clone size: NA
V gene: TRBV7-2
CDR3 length: 12
D gene: NA
J gene: TRBJ2-3
CDR3 protein: CASSQPSDTQYF
CDR3 DNA: TGTGCCAGCAGTCAGCCCTCCGATACGCAGTATTTT

clone size: NA
V gene: TRBV9
CDR3 length: 18
D gene: TRBD1
J gene: TRBJ2-6
CDR3 protein: CASSGGGQGAPGANVLTF
CDR3 DNA: TGTGCCAGCAGCGGAGGGGGACAGGGGGCGCCTGGGGCCAACGTCCTGACTTTC

clone size: NA
V gene: TRBV9
CDR3 length: 14
D gene: NA
J gene: TRBJ2-1
CDR3 protein: CASSPRGDYNEQFF
CDR3 DNA: TGTGCCAGCAGCCCCAGGGGGGACTACAATGAGCAGTTCTTC

clone size: NA
V gene: TRBV7-9
CDR3 length: 16
D gene: TRBD1
J gene: TRBJ2-3
CDR3 protein: CAWQGASPLSTDTQYF
CDR3 DNA: TGTGCCTGGCAGGGGGCGTCCCCGCTAAGCACAGATACGCAGTATTTT

clone size: once
V gene: TRBV4-1
CDR3 length: 16
D gene: NA
J gene: TRBJ2-2
CDR3 protein: CASSQDNGHRAGELFF
CDR3 DNA: TGCGCCAGCAGCCAAGATAACGGACATCGGGCCGGGGAGCTGTTTTTT

clone size: NA
V gene: TRBV7-9
CDR3 length: 13
D gene: NA
J gene: TRBJ1-1
CDR3 protein: CASSDPLNTEAFF
CDR3 DNA: TGTGCCAGCAGCGACCCCCTGAACACTGAAGCTTTCTTT

clone size: NA
V gene: TRBV5-1
CDR3 length: 14
D gene: TRBD2
J gene: TRBJ2-3
CDR3 protein: CASSSSGRSDTQYF
CDR3 DNA: TGCGCCAGCAGCAGTAGCGGGAGGTCAGATACGCAGTATTTT

clone size: NA
V gene: TRBV25-1
CDR3 length: 14
D gene: TRBD1
J gene: TRBJ2-2
CDR3 protein: CASRLTGLTGELFF
CDR3 DNA: TGTGCCAGCAGATTGACAGGGTTAACCGGGGAGCTGTTTTTT

clone size: NA
V gene: TRBV6-6
CDR3 length: 13
D gene: NA
J gene: TRBJ2-7
CDR3 protein: CASSYGGTYEQYF
CDR3 DNA: TGTGCCAGCAGTTACGGCGGGACCTACGAGCAGTACTTC

clone size: NA
V gene: TRBV30
CDR3 length: 12
D gene: TRBD1
J gene: TRBJ2-7
CDR3 protein: CAWSFRGKEQYF
CDR3 DNA: TGTGCCTGGAGTTTCAGGGGGAAAGAGCAGTACTTC

clone size: NA
V gene: TRBV6-5
CDR3 length: 15
D gene: TRBD1
J gene: TRBJ2-4
CDR3 protein: CASSYLPGQGNIQYF
CDR3 DNA: TGTGCCAGCAGTTACTTGCCGGGACAGGGAAACATTCAGTACTTC

clone size: NA
V gene: TRBV6-1
CDR3 length: 15
D gene: TRBD1
J gene: TRBJ2-3
CDR3 protein: CASRLLQGAADTQYF
CDR3 DNA: TGTGCCAGCAGACTTTTACAGGGGGCCGCAGATACGCAGTATTTT